This is a list of T cell receptor beta chains from one sample in a study of shared clonotypes between healthy human individuals. Data came from immunoSEQ multiplex PCR; TCRdb stores just in-frame clones and leaves some out. In the table there are around 620,000 clones, 85% to 95% of which are singletons. The sequencing sample was made of naive CD8+ T cells sorted from blood. The receptors were sampled from a woman aged 25 to 39 in good health. CDR3s include the opening cysteine and the closing phenylalanine or tryptophan. A D gene is named only where the DNA matches it firmly. Not every row has a clone size; where given, it reads once, few, many or a size class.

v_call: TRBV18; j_call: TRBJ2-7; clone_size: NA; d_call: TRBD2; cdr3_nt: TGTGCCAGCTCACCCCGGGACTATACTTACGAGCAGTACTTC; cdr3_aa: CASSPRDYTYEQYF
v_call: TRBV4-2; j_call: TRBJ1-1; clone_size: NA; d_call: NA; cdr3_nt: TGTGCCAGCAGCCAAGGGTATGGGGAAATGATGAACACTGAAGCTTTCTTT; cdr3_aa: CASSQGYGEMMNTEAFF
v_call: TRBV27; j_call: TRBJ2-1; clone_size: NA; d_call: TRBD2; cdr3_nt: TGTGCCAGCTCTGCGGGAGGAGGTTTTGAGCAGTTCTTC; cdr3_aa: CASSAGGGFEQFF
v_call: TRBV28; j_call: TRBJ2-5; clone_size: NA; d_call: NA; cdr3_nt: TGTGCCAGCAGTTTATACGCCATGGCGAGAGAGACCCAGTACTTC; cdr3_aa: CASSLYAMARETQYF
v_call: TRBV2; j_call: TRBJ2-3; clone_size: NA; d_call: TRBD2; cdr3_nt: TGTGCCAGCAGTGATACCACGGGGGGCGGGAGGGCCAAAGATACGCAGTATTTT; cdr3_aa: CASSDTTGGGRAKDTQYF
v_call: TRBV2; j_call: TRBJ2-1; clone_size: NA; d_call: NA; cdr3_nt: TGTGCCAGCAGTGAAACGTTTCGATTGGGGGGAGTACCTTACAATGAGCAGTTCTTC; cdr3_aa: CASSETFRLGGVPYNEQFF
v_call: TRBV19; j_call: TRBJ2-5; clone_size: NA; d_call: TRBD2; cdr3_nt: TGTGCCAGTAGTATGGTAGCTAGCGGCCAAGAGACCCAGTACTTC; cdr3_aa: CASSMVASGQETQYF
v_call: TRBV19; j_call: TRBJ1-2; clone_size: NA; d_call: NA; cdr3_nt: TGTGCCAGTAGTATTACAGGATTAGCTAACTATGGCTACACCTTC; cdr3_aa: CASSITGLANYGYTF
v_call: TRBV7-8; j_call: TRBJ1-4; clone_size: NA; d_call: NA; cdr3_nt: TGTGCCAGCAGCTTAGACGGGACGGTTAATGAAAAACTGTTTTTT; cdr3_aa: CASSLDGTVNEKLFF
v_call: TRBV19; j_call: TRBJ1-5; clone_size: NA; d_call: NA; cdr3_nt: TGTGCCAGTAGTATAGTAGGGTCTTATCAGCCCCAGCATTTT; cdr3_aa: CASSIVGSYQPQHF
v_call: TRBV18; j_call: TRBJ1-1; clone_size: once; d_call: NA; cdr3_nt: TGTGCCAGCTCATTAGAGAACACTGAAGCTTTCTTT; cdr3_aa: CASSLENTEAFF
v_call: TRBV28; j_call: TRBJ2-7; clone_size: NA; d_call: TRBD1; cdr3_nt: TGTGCCAGCAGTTTCAACAGGGGGTACGAGCAGTACTTC; cdr3_aa: CASSFNRGYEQYF
v_call: TRBV28; j_call: TRBJ1-1; clone_size: NA; d_call: NA; cdr3_nt: TGTGCCAGCAGTTTGGCGCGATATGAAGCTTTCTTT; cdr3_aa: CASSLARYEAFF
v_call: TRBV6-6; j_call: TRBJ2-7; clone_size: NA; d_call: NA; cdr3_nt: TGTGCCAGCTCCCATGGGGAGAGAGTGGGGTGGTACGAGCAGTACTTC; cdr3_aa: CASSHGERVGWYEQYF
v_call: TRBV28; j_call: TRBJ1-3; clone_size: NA; d_call: NA; cdr3_nt: TGTGCCAGCAGTTTAAGCTCCGGAGGAGGAAACACCATATATTTT; cdr3_aa: CASSLSSGGGNTIYF
v_call: TRBV7-8; j_call: TRBJ1-5; clone_size: NA; d_call: NA; cdr3_nt: TGTGCCAGCAGCCCATACGGGGTAGCGTATAGCAATCAGCCCCAGCATTTT; cdr3_aa: CASSPYGVAYSNQPQHF
v_call: TRBV9; j_call: TRBJ2-3; clone_size: NA; d_call: TRBD2; cdr3_nt: TGTGCCAGCAGCGTCGATAGCGGGAGCACCACAGATACGCAGTATTTT; cdr3_aa: CASSVDSGSTTDTQYF
v_call: TRBV30; j_call: TRBJ2-5; clone_size: NA; d_call: NA; cdr3_nt: TGTGCCTGGAGCGATAGGACAAGGTACCAAGAGACCCAGTACTTC; cdr3_aa: CAWSDRTRYQETQYF
v_call: TRBV7-9; j_call: TRBJ2-7; clone_size: NA; d_call: NA; cdr3_nt: TGTGCCAGCAGCCCCGAGCACTTAAGCTCCTACGAGCAGTACTTC; cdr3_aa: CASSPEHLSSYEQYF
v_call: TRBV15; j_call: TRBJ2-1; clone_size: NA; d_call: NA; cdr3_nt: TGTGCCACCAGCCCCTGGGACGTGAAATCCTACAATGAGCAGTTCTTC; cdr3_aa: CATSPWDVKSYNEQFF
v_call: TRBV25-1; j_call: TRBJ2-6; clone_size: NA; d_call: NA; cdr3_nt: TGTGCCAGCAGGGGACCCGGGACTCAATTCTCTGGGGCCAACGTCCTGACTTTC; cdr3_aa: CASRGPGTQFSGANVLTF
v_call: TRBV7-9; j_call: TRBJ1-2; clone_size: NA; d_call: TRBD1; cdr3_nt: TGTGCCAGCAGCTCCCCCAAACCAGGGGGAAGCTATGGCTACACCTTC; cdr3_aa: CASSSPKPGGSYGYTF
v_call: TRBV27; j_call: TRBJ2-1; clone_size: NA; d_call: NA; cdr3_nt: TGTGCCAGCAGTCGCTATGACCCAACTAATGAGCAGTTCTTC; cdr3_aa: CASSRYDPTNEQFF